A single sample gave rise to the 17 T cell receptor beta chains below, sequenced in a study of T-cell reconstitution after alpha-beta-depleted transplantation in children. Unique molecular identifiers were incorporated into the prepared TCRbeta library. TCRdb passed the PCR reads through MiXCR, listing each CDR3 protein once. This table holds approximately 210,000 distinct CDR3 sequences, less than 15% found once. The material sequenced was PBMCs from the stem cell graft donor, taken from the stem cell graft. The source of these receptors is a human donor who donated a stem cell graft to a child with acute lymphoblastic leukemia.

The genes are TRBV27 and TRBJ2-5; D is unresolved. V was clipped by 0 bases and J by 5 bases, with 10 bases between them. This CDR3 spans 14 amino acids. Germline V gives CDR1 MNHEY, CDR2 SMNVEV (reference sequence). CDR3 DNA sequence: TGTGCCAGCAGTTTATCCTGGCTTGGTGAGACCCAGTACTTC. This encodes CASSLSWLGETQYF.

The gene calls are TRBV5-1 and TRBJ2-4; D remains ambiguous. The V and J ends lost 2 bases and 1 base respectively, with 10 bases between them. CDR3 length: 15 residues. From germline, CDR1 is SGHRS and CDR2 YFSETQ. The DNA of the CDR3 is TGCGCCAGCAGCTTTGTAAGCGACGCCAAAAACATTCAGTACTTC. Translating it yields CASSFVSDAKNIQYF. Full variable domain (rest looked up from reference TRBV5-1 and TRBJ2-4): KAGVTQTPRYLIKTRGQQVTLSCSPISGHRSVSWYQQTPGQGLQFLFEYFSETQRNKGNFPGRFSGRQFSNSRSEMNVSTLELGDSALYLCASSFVSDAKNIQYFGAGTRLSVL.

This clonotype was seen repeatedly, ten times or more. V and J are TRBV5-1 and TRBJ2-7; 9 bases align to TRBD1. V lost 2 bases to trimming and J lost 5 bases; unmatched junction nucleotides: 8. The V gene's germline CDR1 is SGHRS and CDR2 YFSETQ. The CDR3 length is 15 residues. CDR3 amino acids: CASSLGGTGSHEQYF. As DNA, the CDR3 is TGCGCCAGCAGCTTAGGAGGGACAGGGTCCCACGAGCAGTACTTC.

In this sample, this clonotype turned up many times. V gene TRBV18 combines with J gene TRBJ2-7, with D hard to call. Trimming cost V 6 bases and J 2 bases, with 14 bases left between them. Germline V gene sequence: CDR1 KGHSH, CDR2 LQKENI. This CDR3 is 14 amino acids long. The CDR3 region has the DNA TGTGCCAGCTCCGAGAGGTTGCCCCCCTACGAGCAGTACTTC. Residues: CASSERLPPYEQYF.

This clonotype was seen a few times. The CDR3, as DNA: TGTGCCAGCAGTGACGCCGCTCCGTGCTACAATGAGCAGTTCTTC. It codes for CASSDAAPCYNEQFF. The chain employs TRBV6-4 and TRBJ2-1; D not certain. This CDR3 has 15 residues. Germline CDR1 is MRHNA and CDR2 is SNTAGT. V was clipped by 2 bases and J by 3 bases, with 11 bases between them.

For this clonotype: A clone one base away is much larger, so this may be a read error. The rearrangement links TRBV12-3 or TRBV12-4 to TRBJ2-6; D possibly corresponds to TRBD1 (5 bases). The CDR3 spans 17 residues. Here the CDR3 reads CVDPGSGLVSGANVLTF. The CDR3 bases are TGTGTCGATCCAGGGTCAGGGTTGGTGTCTGGGGCCAACGTCCTGACTTTC.

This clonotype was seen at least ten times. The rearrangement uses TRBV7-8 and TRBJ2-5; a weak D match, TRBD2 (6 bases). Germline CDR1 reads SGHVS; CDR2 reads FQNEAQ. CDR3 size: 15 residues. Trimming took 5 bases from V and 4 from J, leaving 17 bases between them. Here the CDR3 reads CASSLGRGGGETQYF. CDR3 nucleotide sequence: TGTGCCAGCAGCCTGGGACGGGGAGGTGGAGAGACCCAGTACTTC.

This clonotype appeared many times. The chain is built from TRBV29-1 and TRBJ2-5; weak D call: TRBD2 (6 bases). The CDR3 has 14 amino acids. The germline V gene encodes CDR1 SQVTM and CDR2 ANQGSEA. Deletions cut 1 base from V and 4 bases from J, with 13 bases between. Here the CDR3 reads CSVEGYGSGETQYF. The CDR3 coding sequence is TGCAGCGTTGAAGGGTACGGGAGCGGAGAGACCCAGTACTTC. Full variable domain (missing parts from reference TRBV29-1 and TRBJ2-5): SAVISQKPSRDICQRGTSLTIQCQVDSQVTMMFWYRQQPGQSLTLIATANQGSEATYESGFVIDKFPISRPNLTFSTLTVSNMSPEDSSIYLCSVEGYGSGETQYFGPGTRLLVL.

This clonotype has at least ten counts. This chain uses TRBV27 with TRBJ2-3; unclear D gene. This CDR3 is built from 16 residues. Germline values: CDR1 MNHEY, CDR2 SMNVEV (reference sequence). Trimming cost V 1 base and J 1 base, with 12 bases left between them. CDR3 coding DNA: TGTGCCAGCAGTTTATGGCCCGACTTGGGCACAGATACGCAGTATTTT. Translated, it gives CASSLWPDLGTDTQYF.

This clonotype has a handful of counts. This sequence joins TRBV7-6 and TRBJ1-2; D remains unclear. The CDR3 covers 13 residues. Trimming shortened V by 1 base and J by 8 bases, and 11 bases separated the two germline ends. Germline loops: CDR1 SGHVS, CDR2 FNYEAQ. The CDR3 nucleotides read TGTGCCAGCAGCTTAGTTAACCTGAAGGGCTACACCTTC. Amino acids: CASSLVNLKGYTF.

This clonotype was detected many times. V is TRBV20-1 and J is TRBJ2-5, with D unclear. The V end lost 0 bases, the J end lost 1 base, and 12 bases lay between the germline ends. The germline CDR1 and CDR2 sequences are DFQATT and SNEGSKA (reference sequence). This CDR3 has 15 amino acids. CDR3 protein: CSARDNTDVQETQYF. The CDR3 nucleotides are TGCAGTGCTAGAGATAATACGGACGTCCAAGAGACCCAGTACTTC.

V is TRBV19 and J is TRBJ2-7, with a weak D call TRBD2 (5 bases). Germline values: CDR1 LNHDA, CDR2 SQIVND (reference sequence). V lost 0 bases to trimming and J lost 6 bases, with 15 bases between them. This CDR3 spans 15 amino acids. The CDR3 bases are TGTGCCAGTAGTATAGAGATCGGGAATCGGCGCGAGCAGTACTTC. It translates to CASSIEIGNRREQYF.

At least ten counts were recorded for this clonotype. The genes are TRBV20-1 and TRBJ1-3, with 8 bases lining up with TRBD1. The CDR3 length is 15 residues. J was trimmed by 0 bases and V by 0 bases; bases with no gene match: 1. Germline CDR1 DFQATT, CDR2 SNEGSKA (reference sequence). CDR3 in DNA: TGCAGTGCTAGAGACGACAGGGGCTCTGGAAACACCATATATTTT. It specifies CSARDDRGSGNTIYF.

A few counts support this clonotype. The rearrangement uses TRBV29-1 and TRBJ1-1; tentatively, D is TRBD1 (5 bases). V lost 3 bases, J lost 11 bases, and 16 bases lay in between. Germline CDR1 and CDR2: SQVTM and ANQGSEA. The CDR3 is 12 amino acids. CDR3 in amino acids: CSVDWDLRRAFF. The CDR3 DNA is TGCAGCGTTGATTGGGACCTCAGAAGGGCTTTCTTT.

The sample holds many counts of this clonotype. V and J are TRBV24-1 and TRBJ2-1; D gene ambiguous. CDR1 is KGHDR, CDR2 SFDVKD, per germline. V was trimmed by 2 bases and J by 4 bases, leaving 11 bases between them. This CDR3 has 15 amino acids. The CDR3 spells CATSDYRRNYNEQFF. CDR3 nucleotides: TGTGCCACCAGTGATTATCGGCGGAATTACAATGAGCAGTTCTTC.

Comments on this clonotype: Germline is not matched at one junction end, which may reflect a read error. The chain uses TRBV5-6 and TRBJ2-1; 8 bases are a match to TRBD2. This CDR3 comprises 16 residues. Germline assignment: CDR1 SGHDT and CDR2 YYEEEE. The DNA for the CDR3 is TGTGCCATCAGCTTGGGGCTAGCGGGTTCTTACAATGAGCAGTTCTTC. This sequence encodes CAISLGLAGSYNEQFF.

The CDR3 sequence: CASSPRDSYNEQFF. CDR3 DNA: TGTGCCAGCAGCCCCCGGGACTCCTACAATGAGCAGTTCTTC. The chain joins TRBV7-6 to TRBJ2-1, with a possible D match to TRBD2 (5 bases). This CDR3 region has 14 residues. V was pared by 5 bases and J by 0 bases, with 8 bases between. From germline, CDR1 is SGHVS and CDR2 FNYEAQ.